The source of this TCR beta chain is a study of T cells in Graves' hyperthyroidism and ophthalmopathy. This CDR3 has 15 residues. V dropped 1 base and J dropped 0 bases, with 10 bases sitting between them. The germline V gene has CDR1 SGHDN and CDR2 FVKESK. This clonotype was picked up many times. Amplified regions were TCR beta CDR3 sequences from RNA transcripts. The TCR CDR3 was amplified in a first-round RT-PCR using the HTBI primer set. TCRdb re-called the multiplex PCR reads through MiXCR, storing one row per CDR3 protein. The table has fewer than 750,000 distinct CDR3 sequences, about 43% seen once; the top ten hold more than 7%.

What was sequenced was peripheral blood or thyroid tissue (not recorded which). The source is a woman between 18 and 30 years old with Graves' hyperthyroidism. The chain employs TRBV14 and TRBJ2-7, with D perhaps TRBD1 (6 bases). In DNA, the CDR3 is TGTGCCAGCAGCCAAGCGACAGGAATCTCCTACGAGCAGTACTTC. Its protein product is CASSQATGISYEQYF.